The 11 T cell receptor beta chains given below trace back to one sample, sequenced in a study of CD8+ T cells in alopecia areata. Investigators isolated RNA and reverse transcribed it into cDNA to act as the sequencing template. Here immunoSEQ multiplex PCR was the method, and the copy in TCRdb shows in-frame clones only, minus some. The sample lists 95,000 to 150,000 clones; around 48% were seen once. The material sequenced was NKG2D-low CD8+ T cells sorted from blood. All receptors derive from a human donor with alopecia areata.

The chain has TRBV4-1 and TRBJ1-6; D gene ambiguous. Germline V lookup: CDR1 MGHRA, CDR2 YSYEKL. The V end was cut by 3 bases, the J end by 13 bases, with 13 bases between. This CDR3 contains 13 residues. The CDR3 DNA reads as TGCGCCAGCAGCCAGGGAGGGTCGGATCCCCTCCACTTT. Its protein is CASSQGGSDPLHF.

This clone turned up a few times. CDR3 region: CASSQTSGATYEQYF. CDR3 DNA sequence: TGTGCCAGCAGTCAAACTAGCGGAGCAACCTACGAGCAGTACTTC. V usage is TRBV28 and J usage is TRBJ2-7; 8 nucleotides match TRBD2. The ends lost 5 bases at V and 2 bases at J; junction bases unmatched: 8. The CDR3 is made up of 15 amino acids. The germline CDR1 and CDR2 sequences are MDHEN and SYDVKM.

This clone showed up just a few times. The V call is TRBV29-1, the J call TRBJ1-2, with 7 positions matching TRBD1. Germline trimming cut 6 bases from V and 4 bases from J; bases unmatched to any gene: 11. From germline, CDR1 is SQVTM and CDR2 ANQGSEA. CDR3 length: 14 amino acids. In DNA form, the CDR3 reads TGCAGCGTGAGCGGGACAGCAGTCTTCTATGGCTACACCTTC. It yields the protein CSVSGTAVFYGYTF. The full variable domain, with the rest looked up from reference TRBV29-1 and TRBJ1-2, is SAVISQKPSRDICQRGTSLTIQCQVDSQVTMMFWYRQQPGQSLTLIATANQGSEATYESGFVIDKFPISRPNLTFSTLTVSNMSPEDSSIYLCSVSGTAVFYGYTFGSGTRLTVV.

This clone was observed a single time. This sequence joins TRBV27 and TRBJ2-4; possible D gene TRBD2, 6 bases. V gave up 4 bases and J gave up 6 bases, with 13 bases separating them. In germline, CDR1 is MNHEY, CDR2 SMNVEV (reference sequence). The CDR3 is made up of 14 amino acids. In nucleotides, the CDR3 is TGTGCCAGCAGTTATGGAGGGCCTGGAAACATTCAGTACTTC. Translation gives CASSYGGPGNIQYF.

This clone has more than one count but fewer than ten. The chain combines TRBV27 with TRBJ2-3; D is possibly TRBD2 (6 bases). Germline V gene sequence: CDR1 MNHEY, CDR2 SMNVEV (reference sequence). The CDR3 spans 12 residues. Trimming cost V 6 bases and J 6 bases, with 10 bases left between them. For the CDR3, the DNA is TGTGCCAGCAGAGGAGGGATCGATACGCAGTATTTT. Translated: CASRGGIDTQYF.

This clone was counted a few times. This sequence joins TRBV2 and TRBJ2-7; 10 bases are shared with TRBD1. Looked up from germline, CDR1 is SNHLY and CDR2 is FYNNEI. J lost 3 bases, V lost 8 bases, and 4 bases had no gene match. The CDR3 covers 13 residues. As DNA, the CDR3 is TGTGCCAGCGACAGGGGGCCGGGCTACGAGCAGTACTTC. This sequence encodes CASDRGPGYEQYF.

The chain combines TRBV29-1 with TRBJ2-7; 7 bases align to TRBD1. V lost 7 bases to trimming and J lost 1 base; unmatched junction nucleotides: 10. The V gene's germline CDR1 is SQVTM and CDR2 ANQGSEA. The CDR3 is made up of 14 amino acids. In DNA, the CDR3 is TGCAGCGCCCTGACTGACAGGGCTTCCTACGAGCAGTACTTC. Residues: CSALTDRASYEQYF.

This chain uses TRBV5-1 with TRBJ2-3, with a tentative D call TRBD1 (5 bases). Germline V gene lookup returns CDR1 SGHRS and CDR2 YFSETQ. The CDR3 is 14 amino acids. The ends were cut back, 2 bases at V and 1 base at J, with 8 bases in the middle. The CDR3 region has the DNA TGCGCCAGCAGCTTACCAGGGCGCACAGATACGCAGTATTTT. This translates into CASSLPGRTDTQYF.

The rearrangement uses TRBV27 and TRBJ2-1, with TRBD2 matching over 8 bases. The J segment lost 6 bases and the V segment lost 6 bases, leaving 4 bases of the junction unmatched. Germline V CDR1 and CDR2: MNHEY, SMNVEV (reference sequence). CDR3 length equals 13 residues. CDR3 sequence: CASSPGGVNEQFF. CDR3 sequence (DNA): TGTGCCAGCAGCCCCGGGGGGGTCAATGAGCAGTTCTTC.

The rearrangement links TRBV29-1 to TRBJ2-2; no reliable D call. The CDR3 consists of 13 residues. Trimming pared 4 bases from V and 5 bases from J, leaving 11 bases between. Germline CDR1 SQVTM, CDR2 ANQGSEA. CDR3 protein: CSVAGSRTGELFF. CDR3 DNA: TGCAGCGTTGCGGGTTCGCGGACCGGGGAGCTGTTTTTT.

The CDR3 here is CASSLRTGTYEQYF. As DNA, the CDR3 is TGTGCCAGCAGCTTAAGGACAGGGACCTACGAGCAGTACTTC. The rearrangement joins TRBV11-2 to TRBJ2-7; 8 nucleotides agree with TRBD1. Trimming cost V 2 bases and J 2 bases; bases outside gene matches: 2. CDR1 and CDR2 (germline): SGHAT, FQNNGV. The CDR3 is 14 amino acids. The full variable domain, rest sourced from reference TRBV11-2 and TRBJ2-7, is EAGVAQSPRYKIIEKRQSVAFWCNPISGHATLYWYQQILGQGPKLLIQFQNNGVVDDSQLPKDRFSAERLKGVDSTLKIQPAKLEDSAVYLCASSLRTGTYEQYFGPGTRLTVT.